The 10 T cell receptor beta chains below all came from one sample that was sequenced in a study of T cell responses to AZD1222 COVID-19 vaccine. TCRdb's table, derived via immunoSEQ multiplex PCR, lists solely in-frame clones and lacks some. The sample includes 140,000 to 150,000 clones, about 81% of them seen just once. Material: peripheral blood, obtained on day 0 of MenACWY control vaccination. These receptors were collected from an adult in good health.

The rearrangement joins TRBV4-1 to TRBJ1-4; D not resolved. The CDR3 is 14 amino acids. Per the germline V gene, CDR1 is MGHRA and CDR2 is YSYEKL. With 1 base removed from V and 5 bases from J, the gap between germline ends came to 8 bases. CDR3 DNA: TGCGCCAGCAGCCAAGGGACCTCGAATGAAAAACTGTTTTTT. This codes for CASSQGTSNEKLFF.

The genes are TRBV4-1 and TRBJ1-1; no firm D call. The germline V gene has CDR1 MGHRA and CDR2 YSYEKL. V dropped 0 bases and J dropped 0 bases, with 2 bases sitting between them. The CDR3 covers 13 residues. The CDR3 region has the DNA TGCGCCAGCAGCCAAGAGGTGAACACTGAAGCTTTCTTT. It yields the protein CASSQEVNTEAFF.

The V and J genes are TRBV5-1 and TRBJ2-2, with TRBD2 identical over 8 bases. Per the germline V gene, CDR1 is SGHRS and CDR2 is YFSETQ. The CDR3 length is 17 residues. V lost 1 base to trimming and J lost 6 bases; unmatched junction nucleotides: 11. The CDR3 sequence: CASSLNSGTRLAGELFF. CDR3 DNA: TGCGCCAGCAGCTTGAATTCCGGGACTAGGCTGGCCGGGGAGCTGTTTTTT.

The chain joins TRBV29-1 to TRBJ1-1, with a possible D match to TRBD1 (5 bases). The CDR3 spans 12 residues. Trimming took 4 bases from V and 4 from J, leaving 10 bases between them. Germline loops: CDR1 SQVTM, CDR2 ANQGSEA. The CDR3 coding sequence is TGCAGCGTTGTTCCCGGGGGCACTGAAGCTTTCTTT. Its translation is CSVVPGGTEAFF.

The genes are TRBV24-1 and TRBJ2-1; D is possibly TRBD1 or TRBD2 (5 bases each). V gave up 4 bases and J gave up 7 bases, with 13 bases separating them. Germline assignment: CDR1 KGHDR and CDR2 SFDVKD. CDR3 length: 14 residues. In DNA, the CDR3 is TGTGCCACCAGTGACTCGGGGCCAAAAAATGAGCAGTTCTTC. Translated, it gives CATSDSGPKNEQFF.

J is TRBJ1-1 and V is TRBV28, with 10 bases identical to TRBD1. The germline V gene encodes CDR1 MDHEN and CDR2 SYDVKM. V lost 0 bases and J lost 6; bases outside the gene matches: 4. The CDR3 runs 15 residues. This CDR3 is CASSLWGQGSPEAFF. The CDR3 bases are TGTGCCAGCAGTTTATGGGGACAGGGGAGCCCTGAAGCTTTCTTT.

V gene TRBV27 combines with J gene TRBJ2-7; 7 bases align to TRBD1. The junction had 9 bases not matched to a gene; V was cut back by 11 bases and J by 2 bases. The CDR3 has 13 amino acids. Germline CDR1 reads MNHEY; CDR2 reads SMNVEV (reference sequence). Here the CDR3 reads CACGDQGAYEQYF. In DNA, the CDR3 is TGTGCCTGCGGTGACCAGGGGGCCTACGAGCAGTACTTC.

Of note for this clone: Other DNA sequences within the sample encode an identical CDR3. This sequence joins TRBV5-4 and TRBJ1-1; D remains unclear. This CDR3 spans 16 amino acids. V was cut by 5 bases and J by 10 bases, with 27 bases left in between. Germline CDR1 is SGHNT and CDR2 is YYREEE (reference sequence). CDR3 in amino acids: CASSLPQRGDPSIAFF. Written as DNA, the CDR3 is TGTGCCAGCAGTTTGCCCCAGCGAGGAGACCCTAGTATAGCTTTCTTT.

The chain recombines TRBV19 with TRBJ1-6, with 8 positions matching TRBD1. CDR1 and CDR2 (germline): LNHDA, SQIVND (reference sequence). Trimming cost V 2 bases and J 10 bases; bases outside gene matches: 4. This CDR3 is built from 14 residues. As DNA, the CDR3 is TGTGCCAGTAGTATATTACAGGGGGAATCACCCCTCCACTTT. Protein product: CASSILQGESPLHF. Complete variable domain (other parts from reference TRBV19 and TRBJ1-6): DGGITQSPKYLFRKEGQNVTLSCEQNLNHDAMYWYRQDPGQGLRLIYYSQIVNDFQKGDIAEGYSVSREKKESFPLTVTSAQKNPTAFYLCASSILQGESPLHFGNGTRLTVT.

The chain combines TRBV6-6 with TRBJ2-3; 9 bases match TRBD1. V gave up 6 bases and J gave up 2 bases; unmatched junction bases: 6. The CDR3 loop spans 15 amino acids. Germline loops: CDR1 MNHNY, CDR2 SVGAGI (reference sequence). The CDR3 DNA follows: TGTGCCAGCAGGGCCAGGGACAGGGCCACAGATACGCAGTATTTT. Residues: CASRARDRATDTQYF.